This T cell receptor beta chain was captured in a study of spatial heterogeneity in lung cancer. On the study more broadly: Where available, sequencing covered follow-up PBMC samples, taken at a median of about 2 years after resection. Detection of beta-chain sequences consistently exceeded that of alpha-chain sequences. Overall study results and limits: Ubiquitous expanded tumor TCRs surfaced in blood more at resection than they did at follow-up.

Germline CDR1 DFQATT, CDR2 SNEGSKA (reference sequence). CDR3 size: 17 residues. The junction had 8 bases not matched to a gene; V was cut back by 3 bases and J by 1 base. As to time point: blood at routine non-recurrence follow-up after resection. Whole RNA obtained from tumor, nontumor lung or frozen PBMC underwent sequencing without sorting. Ten or more counts support this clonotype. No antigen is known for it. One entry per CDR3 protein results from TCRdb running MiXCR on the 5' RACE reads. The sample records tens of thousands of distinct CDR3 sequences, approximately 12% being singletons. V usage is TRBV20-1 and J usage is TRBJ2-7, with TRBD2 matching 14 bases. The input for sequencing was PBMCs, taken at follow-up. This TCR derives from a male donor with early-stage non-small cell lung cancer. Here the CDR3 DNA reads TGCAGTGCTAGGGGACTAGCGGGAGTCATGTCGTCCTACGAGCAGTACTTC. Its protein product is CSARGLAGVMSSYEQYF.